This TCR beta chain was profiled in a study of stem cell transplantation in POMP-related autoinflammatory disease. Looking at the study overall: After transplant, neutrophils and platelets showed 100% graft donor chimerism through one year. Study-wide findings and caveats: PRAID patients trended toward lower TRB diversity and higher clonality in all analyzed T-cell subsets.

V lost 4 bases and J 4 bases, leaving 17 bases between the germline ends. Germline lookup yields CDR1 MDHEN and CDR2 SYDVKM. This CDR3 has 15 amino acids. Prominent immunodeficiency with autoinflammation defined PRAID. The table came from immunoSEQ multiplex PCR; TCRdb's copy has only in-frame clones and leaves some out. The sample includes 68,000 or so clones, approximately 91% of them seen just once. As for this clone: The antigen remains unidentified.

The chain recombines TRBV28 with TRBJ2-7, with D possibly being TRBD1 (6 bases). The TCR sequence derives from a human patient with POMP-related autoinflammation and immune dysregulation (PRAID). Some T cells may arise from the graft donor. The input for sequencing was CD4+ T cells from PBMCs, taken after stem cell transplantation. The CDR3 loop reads CASSSTGLPPYEQYF. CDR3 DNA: TGTGCCAGCAGTTCGACAGGCTTACCTCCTTACGAGCAGTACTTC.